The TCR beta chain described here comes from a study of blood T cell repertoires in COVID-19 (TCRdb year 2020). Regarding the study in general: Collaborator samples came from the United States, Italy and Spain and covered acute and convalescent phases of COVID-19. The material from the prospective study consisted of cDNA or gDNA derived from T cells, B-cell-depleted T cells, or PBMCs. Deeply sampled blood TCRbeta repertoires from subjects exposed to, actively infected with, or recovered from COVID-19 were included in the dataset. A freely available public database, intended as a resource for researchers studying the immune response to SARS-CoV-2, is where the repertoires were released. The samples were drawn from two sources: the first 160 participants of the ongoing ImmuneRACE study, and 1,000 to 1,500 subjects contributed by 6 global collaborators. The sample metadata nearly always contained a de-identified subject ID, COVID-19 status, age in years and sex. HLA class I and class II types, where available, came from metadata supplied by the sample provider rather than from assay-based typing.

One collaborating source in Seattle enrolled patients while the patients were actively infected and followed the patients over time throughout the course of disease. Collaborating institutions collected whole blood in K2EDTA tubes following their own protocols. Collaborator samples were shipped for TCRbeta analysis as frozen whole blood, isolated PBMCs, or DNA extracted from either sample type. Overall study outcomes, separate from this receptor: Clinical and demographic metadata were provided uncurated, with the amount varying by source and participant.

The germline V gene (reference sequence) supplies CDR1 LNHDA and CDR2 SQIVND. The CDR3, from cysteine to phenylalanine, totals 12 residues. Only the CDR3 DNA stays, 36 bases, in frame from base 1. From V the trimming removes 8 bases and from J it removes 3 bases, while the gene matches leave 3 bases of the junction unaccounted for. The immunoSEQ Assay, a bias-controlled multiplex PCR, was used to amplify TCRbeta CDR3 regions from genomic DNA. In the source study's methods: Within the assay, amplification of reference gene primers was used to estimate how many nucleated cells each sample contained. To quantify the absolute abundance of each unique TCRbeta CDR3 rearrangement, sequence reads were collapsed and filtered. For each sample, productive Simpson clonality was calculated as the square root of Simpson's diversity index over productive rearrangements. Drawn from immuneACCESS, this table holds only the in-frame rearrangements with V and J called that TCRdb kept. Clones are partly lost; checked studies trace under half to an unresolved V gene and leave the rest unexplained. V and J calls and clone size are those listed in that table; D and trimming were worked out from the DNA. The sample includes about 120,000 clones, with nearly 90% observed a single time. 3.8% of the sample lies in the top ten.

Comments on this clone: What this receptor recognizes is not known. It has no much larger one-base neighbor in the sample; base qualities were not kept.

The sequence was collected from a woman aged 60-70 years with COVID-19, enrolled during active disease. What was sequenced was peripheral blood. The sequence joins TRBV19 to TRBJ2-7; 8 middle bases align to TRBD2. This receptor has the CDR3 CASASGSYEQYF. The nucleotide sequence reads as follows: TGTGCCAGTGCCAGCGGGAGCTACGAGCAGTACTTC.